Following are 28 T cell receptor beta chains from one sample sequenced in a study of cytomegalovirus exposure and HLA in healthy donors. This PCR relied on a set of 60 Vbeta primers and 13 Jbeta primers. The protocol was immunoSEQ multiplex PCR, while the TCRdb copy is restricted to in-frame clones and leaves out a portion. The table lists approximately 37,000 clones, with about 6.2% in the top ten. The specimen sequenced was PBMCs. These receptors came from a human donor in good health.

V usage is TRBV2 and J usage is TRBJ1-3, with 8 bases matching TRBD1. This CDR3 comprises 14 residues. Trimming removed 6 bases from V and 4 bases from J; junction bases left unmatched: 5. The germline V gene encodes CDR1 SNHLY and CDR2 FYNNEI. In DNA form, the CDR3 reads TGTGCCAGCAGGGCCGGGACAGGAGGAAACACCATATATTTT. It specifies CASRAGTGGNTIYF.

The chain is built from TRBV6-5 and TRBJ2-1, with a weak D call TRBD1 (7 bases). V lost 0 bases, J lost 6 bases, and 9 bases lay in between. Germline V gives CDR1 MNHEY, CDR2 SVGAGI. The CDR3 extends over 14 amino acids. CDR3 protein: CASSYSEGANEQFF. The CDR3 coding sequence is TGTGCCAGCAGTTACTCGGAGGGGGCCAATGAGCAGTTCTTC.

This chain connects TRBV15 to TRBJ2-5; D unclear. CDR3 size: 12 residues. CDR1 is LNHNV and CDR2 is YYDKDF in the germline V gene (reference sequence). The ends were cut back, 5 bases at V and 4 bases at J, with 8 bases in the middle. In DNA, the CDR3 is TGTGCCACCAGCGACTCGCGAGAGACCCAGTACTTC. Translating it yields CATSDSRETQYF.

On this clone: Different DNA sequences within this sample yield the same CDR3. V is TRBV6-1 and J is TRBJ1-1, with a tentative D call TRBD1 (5 bases). Germline values: CDR1 MNHNS, CDR2 SASEGT. The V end lost 3 bases, the J end lost 1 base, and 18 bases lay between the germline ends. The CDR3 totals 17 residues. CDR3 in DNA: TGTGCCAGCAGTGACGGGGGATCCGGCCGGGCGAACACTGAAGCTTTCTTT. Protein product: CASSDGGSGRANTEAFF.

The CDR3, as DNA: TGCGCCGCAAGGGGGCTCACTCCGGGACAGAAGAATCAGCCCCAGCATTTT. This gives the protein CAARGLTPGQKNQPQHF. This sequence joins TRBV5-1 and TRBJ1-5; TRBD1 aligns across 7 bases. V was pared by 10 bases and J by 4 bases, with 20 bases of the junction left unmatched. Germline V gene data show CDR1 as SGHRS and CDR2 as YFSETQ. The CDR3 sequence is 17 residues long.

This chain uses TRBV9 with TRBJ2-2, with 7 bases that match TRBD1. J lost 5 bases, V lost 1 base, and 2 bases had no gene match. This CDR3 has 14 residues. The germline gives CDR1 SGDLS, CDR2 YYNGEE. CDR3 DNA: TGTGCCAGCAGCGTATCAGGGGGAACCGGGGAGCTGTTTTTT. Translation gives CASSVSGGTGELFF.

The CDR3 here is CAWSQGAGNQPQHF. In nucleotides, the CDR3 is TGTGCCTGGAGCCAAGGGGCCGGCAATCAGCCCCAGCATTTT. The J gene is TRBJ1-5, the V gene TRBV30, with a possible D match to TRBD1 (5 bases). Germline V CDR1 and CDR2: GTSNPN, SVGIG (reference sequence). V gave up 3 bases and J gave up 2 bases, with 11 bases separating them. This CDR3 has 14 residues.

The chain has TRBV11-2 and TRBJ1-1; D gene uncertain. Germline V gives CDR1 SGHAT, CDR2 FQNNGV. CDR3 length: 13 residues. Trimming cost V 3 bases and J 1 base, with 6 bases left between them. CDR3 bases: TGTGCCAGCAGCTTGAAGAGGAACACTGAAGCTTTCTTT. Translated, it gives CASSLKRNTEAFF.

The V and J genes are TRBV19 and TRBJ1-1; TRBD1 is a possible D gene (5 bases). Germline loops: CDR1 LNHDA, CDR2 SQIVND (reference sequence). Trimming left V 1 base short and J 0 bases short, with 12 bases between. The CDR3 totals 16 residues. CDR3 loop: CASSIGGGTVNTEAFF. In nucleotides, the CDR3 is TGTGCCAGTAGTATAGGTGGCGGGACGGTGAACACTGAAGCTTTCTTT.

The J gene is TRBJ2-4, the V gene TRBV2; TRBD2 matches at 7 bases. CDR1 is SNHLY, CDR2 FYNNEI, per germline. The CDR3 spans 15 residues. Trimming at V came to 6 bases and at J to 6 bases, leaving 11 bases not matched to a gene. The CDR3 DNA reads as TGTGCCAGCAGCGAGGGGAGGGTAGGGGTAAACATTCAGTACTTC. Encoded protein: CASSEGRVGVNIQYF.

The chain uses TRBV7-2 and TRBJ2-7, with a possible D match to TRBD2 (6 bases). The V end was cut by 1 base, the J end by 6 bases, with 10 bases between. The germline V gene encodes CDR1 SGHTA and CDR2 FQGNSA. The CDR3 extends over 13 amino acids. CDR3: CASSLGGLFEQYF. Here the CDR3 DNA reads TGTGCCAGCAGCTTAGGGGGACTTTTCGAGCAGTACTTC.

The CDR3: CASSAPGQSGMEQYF. The CDR3 DNA sequence: TGTGCCAGCAGCGCCCCGGGACAGTCTGGAATGGAGCAGTACTTC. The V gene is TRBV5-6, the J gene TRBJ2-7, with 7 bases that match TRBD1. CDR3 length: 15 residues. Germline assignment: CDR1 SGHDT and CDR2 YYEEEE. J was trimmed by 7 bases and V by 4 bases; bases with no gene match: 14. Drawing the rest from reference TRBV5-6 and TRBJ2-7, the complete variable domain is DAGVTQSPTHLIKTRGQQVTLRCSPKSGHDTVSWYQQALGQGPQFIFQYYEEEERQRGNFPDRFSGHQFPNYSSELNVNALLLGDSALYLCASSAPGQSGMEQYFGPGTRLTVT.

V and J are TRBV6-6 and TRBJ1-2; 7 nucleotides agree with TRBD1. Trimming removed 0 bases from V and 6 bases from J; junction bases left unmatched: 4. The germline V gene has CDR1 MNHNY and CDR2 SVGAGI (reference sequence). This CDR3 has 14 residues. The CDR3: CASSYSGRGNGYTF. The DNA for the CDR3 is TGTGCCAGCAGTTACTCCGGCAGGGGGAATGGCTACACCTTC.

This clone is identified as medium-sized from frequency. This chain connects TRBV7-9 to TRBJ1-1, with D uncertain. The CDR3 spans 11 residues. V lost 5 bases to trimming and J lost 3 bases, with 4 bases between them. Germline V gene lookup returns CDR1 SEHNR and CDR2 FQNEAQ (reference sequence). The CDR3: CASSPYTEAFF. In DNA form, the CDR3 reads TGTGCCAGCAGCCCGTACACTGAAGCTTTCTTT.

The gene calls are TRBV9 and TRBJ2-5; 7 nucleotides align to TRBD2. CDR1 is SGDLS, CDR2 YYNGEE, per germline. The CDR3 extends over 16 amino acids. J was trimmed by 5 bases and V by 0 bases; bases with no gene match: 10. The CDR3 region is CASSVGQRGMVETQYF. The CDR3 coding sequence is TGTGCCAGCAGCGTAGGGCAGCGGGGAATGGTGGAGACCCAGTACTTC.

This chain links TRBV28 with TRBJ2-7; maybe TRBD2 (5 bases). Germline assignment: CDR1 MDHEN and CDR2 SYDVKM. Trimming cost V 4 bases and J 2 bases, with 6 bases left between them. The CDR3 is 12 amino acids. The CDR3 DNA is TGTGCCAGCAGTTCCGGGACCTACGAGCAGTACTTC. It is translated as CASSSGTYEQYF.

The chain recombines TRBV11-2 with TRBJ2-2; possible D gene TRBD2, 6 bases. The CDR3 has 15 amino acids. Trimming removed 4 bases from V and 11 bases from J, with 20 bases in between. Germline-derived CDR1 and CDR2 are SGHAT and FQNNGV. The CDR3 reads CASSSGLVDRVELFF. The CDR3 nucleotides are TGTGCCAGCAGCTCGGGACTCGTCGATCGTGTAGAGCTGTTTTTT.

The V call is TRBV18, the J call TRBJ1-2; 10 nucleotides align to TRBD1. Germline CDR1 KGHSH, CDR2 LQKENI. V was pared by 5 bases and J by 2 bases, with 2 bases of the junction left unmatched. This CDR3 is built from 14 residues. CDR3 nucleotides: TGTGCCAGCTCATCGGGACAGGGGAACTATGGCTACACCTTC. It codes for CASSSGQGNYGYTF.

The CDR3, as DNA: TGTGCCAGCAGCGTGTTTCAGGGTAAAGGTGGCTACACCTTC. Its translation is CASSVFQGKGGYTF. The chain employs TRBV9 and TRBJ1-2, with D tentatively TRBD1 (5 bases). The CDR3 consists of 14 residues. Germline CDR1 SGDLS, CDR2 YYNGEE. Trimming took off 2 bases at V and 7 bases at J, with 15 bases between the two ends.

The chain combines TRBV5-4 with TRBJ1-1; possible D gene TRBD1, 5 bases. V was shortened by 1 base and J by 4 bases, with 11 bases between the two germline ends. Germline CDR1 SGHNT, CDR2 YYREEE (reference sequence). CDR3 length: 14 amino acids. The CDR3, as DNA: TGTGCCAGCAGCTTGTGGGGGGGGTCCACTGAAGCTTTCTTT. Its translation is CASSLWGGSTEAFF.

This chain links TRBV2 with TRBJ1-2; 7 bases line up with TRBD1. The J segment lost 5 bases and the V segment lost 5 bases, leaving 5 bases of the junction unmatched. The CDR3 loop spans 13 amino acids. The germline CDR1 and CDR2 sequences are SNHLY and FYNNEI. The CDR3: CASSYTGEYGYTF. For the CDR3, the DNA is TGTGCCAGCAGTTATACAGGGGAATATGGCTACACCTTC.

The chain recombines TRBV20-1 with TRBJ2-4; D unresolved. The CDR3 is made up of 10 amino acids. In germline, CDR1 is DFQATT, CDR2 SNEGSKA (reference sequence). V was clipped by 3 bases and J by 10 bases, with 7 bases between them. CDR3 sequence reads: CSASSEIQYF. The CDR3 nucleotides read TGCAGTGCTAGCTCGGAGATTCAGTACTTC.

The J gene is TRBJ1-6, the V gene TRBV2; 8 bases fit TRBD1. The CDR3 has 16 amino acids. Germline V lookup: CDR1 SNHLY, CDR2 FYNNEI. V was pared by 6 bases and J by 5 bases, with 9 bases of the junction left unmatched. This CDR3 reads CASRTDRAQHNSPLHF. In nucleotides, the CDR3 is TGTGCCAGCAGGACGGACAGGGCCCAGCATAATTCACCCCTCCACTTT.

As to this clone: A junction boundary mismatches the germline segment, possibly from a read error. The rearrangement joins TRBV19 to TRBJ2-7; TRBD2 is a possible D gene (5 bases). There are 14 residues in the CDR3. In germline, CDR1 is LNHDA, CDR2 SQIVND (reference sequence). The CDR3 DNA reads TGTGCCAGTAGTGAGGAAACGGACTCCAACGAGCAGTACTTC. Residues: CASSEETDSNEQYF.

The J gene is TRBJ1-5, the V gene TRBV5-6; possible D gene TRBD1, 5 bases. V lost 4 bases and J 3 bases, leaving 17 bases between the germline ends. CDR1 is SGHDT and CDR2 is YYEEEE in the germline V gene. CDR3 length: 16 residues. CDR3 bases: TGTGCCAGCAGCCGCCTTGGGACGGGGGACAATCAGCCCCAGCATTTT. Translating gives CASSRLGTGDNQPQHF.

The chain has TRBV6-6 and TRBJ1-2; D is unresolved. Germline assignment: CDR1 MNHNY and CDR2 SVGAGI (reference sequence). V lost 0 bases and J lost 4, with 12 bases in between. The CDR3 loop spans 15 amino acids. For the CDR3, the DNA is TGTGCCAGCAGTTACTCCAAGGCGGGGAGCTATGGCTACACCTTC. Its translation is CASSYSKAGSYGYTF.

The chain is built from TRBV29-1 and TRBJ1-1; a possible D gene is TRBD1 (6 bases). The V and J ends lost 5 bases and 5 bases respectively, with 15 bases between them. CDR1 is SQVTM, CDR2 ANQGSEA, per germline. The CDR3 runs 13 residues. The DNA of the CDR3 is TGCAGCGTTAAGAAAGGTCAGGGGACTGAAGCTTTCTTT. It codes for CSVKKGQGTEAFF.

This chain links TRBV4-1 with TRBJ1-5; TRBD1 aligns across 7 bases. V lost 2 bases, J lost 1 base, and 8 bases stayed unmatched. Looked up from germline, CDR1 is MGHRA and CDR2 is YSYEKL. The CDR3 has 17 residues. The CDR3 sequence: CASSQNPGGISNQPQHF. For the CDR3, the DNA is TGCGCCAGCAGCCAAAACCCAGGGGGAATAAGCAATCAGCCCCAGCATTTT.